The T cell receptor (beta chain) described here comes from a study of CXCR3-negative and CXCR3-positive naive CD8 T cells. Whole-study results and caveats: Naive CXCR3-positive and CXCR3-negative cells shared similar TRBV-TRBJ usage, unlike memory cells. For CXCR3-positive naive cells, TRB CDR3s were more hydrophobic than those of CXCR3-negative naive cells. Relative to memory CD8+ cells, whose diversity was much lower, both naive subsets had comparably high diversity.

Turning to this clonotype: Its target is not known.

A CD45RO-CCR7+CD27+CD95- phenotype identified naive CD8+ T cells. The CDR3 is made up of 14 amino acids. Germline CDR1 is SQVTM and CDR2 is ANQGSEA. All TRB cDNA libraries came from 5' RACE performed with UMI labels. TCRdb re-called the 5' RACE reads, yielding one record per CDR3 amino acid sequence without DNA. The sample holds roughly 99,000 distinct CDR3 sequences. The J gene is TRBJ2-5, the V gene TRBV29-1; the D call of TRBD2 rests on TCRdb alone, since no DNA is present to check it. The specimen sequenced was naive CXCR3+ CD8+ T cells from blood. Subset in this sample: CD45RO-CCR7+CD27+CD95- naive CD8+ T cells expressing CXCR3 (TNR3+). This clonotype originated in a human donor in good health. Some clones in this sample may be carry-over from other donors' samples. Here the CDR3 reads CSVVWQGGQETQYF. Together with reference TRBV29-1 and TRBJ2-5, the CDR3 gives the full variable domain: SAVISQKPSRDICQRGTSLTIQCQVDSQVTMMFWYRQQPGQSLTLIATANQGSEATYESGFVIDKFPISRPNLTFSTLTVSNMSPEDSSIYLCSVVWQGGQETQYFGPGTRLLVL.